The clone carrying this T cell receptor (beta chain) was seen more than once but under ten times. The antigen is not known. The data were obtained in a study of shared clonotypes between healthy human individuals. Study observations and caveats: Researchers found naive subsets generally carried larger estimated richness than memory subsets.

Germline values: CDR1 SGHDN, CDR2 FVKESK. Trimming cost V 6 bases and J 2 bases; bases outside gene matches: 3. The CDR3 length is 14 residues. This was a deep-level run. Libraries were prepared by immunoSEQ multiplex PCR; TCRdb keeps only in-frame clonotypes and omits some of them. The top ten clones hold 0.13% to 0.15% of a sample with approximately 2.5 million clones, just over 90% of them seen once. The chain has TRBV14 and TRBJ1-4; 7 bases map to TRBD1. Specimen: naive CD4+ T cells sorted from blood. Documented subset: CD45RA+ positively selected. This receptor was obtained from a man aged 18 to 29 in good health. CDR3 bases: TGTGCCAGCAGTAGGACAGGCACTAATGAAAAACTGTTTTTT. As protein: CASSRTGTNEKLFF. Combining the CDR3 with reference TRBV14 and TRBJ1-4 gives the whole variable domain EAGVTQFPSHSVIEKGQTVTLRCDPISGHDNLYWYRRVMGKEIKFLLHFVKESKQDESGMPNNRFLAERTGGTYSTLKVQPAELEDSGVYFCASSRTGTNEKLFFGSGTQLSVL.